Listed here are 19 T cell receptor beta chains from one sample, sequenced in a study of OX40 agonist ivuxolimab in advanced cancers. Libraries were prepared by immunoSEQ multiplex PCR; TCRdb keeps only in-frame clonotypes and omits some of them. In the table there are more than 85,000 clones, 91% of which are singletons. Here the sequenced sample was CD4+ or CD8+ T cells sorted from blood, taken in a trial of the OX40 agonist ivuxolimab. These TCRs come from an adult with an advanced solid tumor such as melanoma, head and neck, liver or kidney cancer.

This chain connects TRBV4-3 to TRBJ1-1; no clear D gene. The CDR3 has 15 residues. The ends were cut back, 1 base at V and 0 bases at J, with 9 bases in the middle. The germline CDR1 and CDR2 sequences are LGHNA and YSLEER. The CDR3 DNA reads as TGCGCCAGCAGCCAAGCTAGTCAGGTGAACACTGAAGCTTTCTTT. Translating gives CASSQASQVNTEAFF.

The chain links TRBV5-6 to TRBJ2-5; TRBD1 agrees at 9 bases. V dropped 4 bases and J dropped 5; count of bases not matched to a gene: 15. The length of the CDR3 is 17 residues. CDR1 SGHDT and CDR2 YYEEEE come from the germline V gene. As DNA, the CDR3 is TGTGCCAGCAGCAAACTTCCCTACGGACAGGGGATGGAGACCCAGTACTTC. Translated, it gives CASSKLPYGQGMETQYF.

This chain uses TRBV6-1 with TRBJ2-3; D is perhaps TRBD2 (6 bases). Germline V gives CDR1 MNHNS, CDR2 SASEGT. The V end lost 11 bases, the J end lost 3 bases, and 18 bases lay between the germline ends. The length of the CDR3 is 14 residues. The CDR3 DNA reads TGTGCCGGACGGAACCACGCGGGGACAGATACGCAGTATTTT. This gives the protein CAGRNHAGTDTQYF.

V gene TRBV28 combines with J gene TRBJ1-4; TRBD1 matches at 7 bases. With 5 bases clipped from V and 0 bases from J, the junction kept 6 bases outside the gene matches. This CDR3 has 16 amino acids. Looked up from germline, CDR1 is MDHEN and CDR2 is SYDVKM. Here the CDR3 reads CASSPTGTTTNEKLFF. The DNA of the CDR3 is TGTGCCAGCAGTCCGACAGGGACTACAACTAATGAAAAACTGTTTTTT.

The rearrangement uses TRBV18 and TRBJ1-1; unclear D gene. Trimming shortened V by 3 bases and J by 2 bases, and 16 bases separated the two germline ends. Germline CDR1 KGHSH, CDR2 LQKENI. This CDR3 contains 16 residues. The CDR3 loop is CASSPGDGIVNTEAFF. The CDR3 DNA reads TGTGCCAGCTCACCGGGAGATGGGATTGTAAACACTGAAGCTTTCTTT.

J is TRBJ2-2 and V is TRBV9; D is unresolved. Per germline, CDR1 SGDLS and CDR2 YYNGEE. Between the trimmed V and J ends, which lost 0 bases and 5 bases, there was a span of 8 bases. This CDR3 spans 14 amino acids. The CDR3 region has the DNA TGTGCCAGCAGCGTAGCTACCAGTACCGGGGAGCTGTTTTTT. Amino acid sequence: CASSVATSTGELFF.

This chain links TRBV5-6 with TRBJ1-2; TRBD1 matches at 8 bases. The CDR3 is 14 amino acids. Germline values: CDR1 SGHDT, CDR2 YYEEEE. J was trimmed by 5 bases and V by 4 bases; bases with no gene match: 7. CDR3 sequence (DNA): TGTGCCAGCAGCCCACAGGGGGTCGGGTATGGCTACACCTTC. This translates into CASSPQGVGYGYTF.

The gene calls are TRBV10-3 and TRBJ2-3; D perhaps matches TRBD2 (6 bases). Trimming took off 7 bases at V and 3 bases at J, with 11 bases between the two ends. The CDR3 runs to 13 residues. Germline CDR1 reads ENHRY; CDR2 reads SYGVKD. CDR3 coding DNA: TGTGCCATCAACCCGACTAGTACAGATACGCAGTATTTT. Amino acids: CAINPTSTDTQYF.

The sample holds a few counts of this clone. The J gene is TRBJ1-1, the V gene TRBV30; D uncertain. Germline CDR1 and CDR2: GTSNPN and SVGIG (reference sequence). This CDR3 is 11 amino acids long. Trimming cost V 5 bases and J 10 bases, with 14 bases left between them. The CDR3 DNA follows: TGTGCCTGGGGAGACTGGACGGTAGCTTTCTTT. It specifies CAWGDWTVAFF.

This chain connects TRBV10-2 to TRBJ1-2; no definite D call. Germline V gives CDR1 WSHSY, CDR2 SAAADI. V was clipped by 7 bases and J by 1 base, with 10 bases between them. This CDR3 is built from 13 residues. CDR3 DNA sequence: TGCGCCAGCAACCCTCAGATTAACTATGGCTACACCTTC. Translated, it gives CASNPQINYGYTF.

This chain uses TRBV6-1 with TRBJ1-2; 8 bases map to TRBD1. The CDR3 has 15 amino acids. With V trimmed by 3 bases and J by 4 bases, 7 bases remained unmatched. Germline CDR1 MNHNS, CDR2 SASEGT. The CDR3 region has the DNA TGTGCCAGCAGTGATCAGGGGGCAAGGGGCTATGGCTACACCTTC. Its protein is CASSDQGARGYGYTF.

This chain uses TRBV7-9 with TRBJ2-7; 8 positions agree with TRBD1. CDR3 length: 13 amino acids. Germline CDR1 SEHNR, CDR2 FQNEAQ (reference sequence). Unmatched junction bases numbered 6, after V lost 5 bases and J lost 6 bases. In DNA, the CDR3 is TGTGCCAGCAGCCTGGGACAGGATAGCGAGCAGTACTTC. Its translation is CASSLGQDSEQYF.

V is TRBV5-1 and J is TRBJ2-1; 8 bases are a match to TRBD2. Germline values: CDR1 SGHRS, CDR2 YFSETQ. V lost 4 bases to trimming and J lost 5 bases; unmatched junction nucleotides: 5. The CDR3 covers 14 residues. Here the CDR3 reads CASSRTSGNNEQFF. In DNA, the CDR3 is TGCGCCAGCAGCCGTACTAGCGGTAACAATGAGCAGTTCTTC.

This rearrangement joins TRBV6-1 to TRBJ2-1, with TRBD2 matching 9 bases. From germline, CDR1 is MNHNS and CDR2 SASEGT. This CDR3 spans 15 amino acids. V shed 7 bases and J 6 bases; nucleotides not matched to a gene: 10. The CDR3 is CASTAPSGNRNEQFF. The CDR3 bases are TGTGCCAGCACCGCACCTAGCGGGAATCGCAATGAGCAGTTCTTC.

This clone has a handful of counts. The CDR3 nucleotides read TGTGCCAGCAGCTTGGAGAGGGGGCGGGCGAGCACAGATACGCAGTATTTT. Translating gives CASSLERGRASTDTQYF. The chain uses TRBV5-6 and TRBJ2-3; 7 nucleotides align to TRBD1. The CDR3 contains 17 residues. Germline lookup yields CDR1 SGHDT and CDR2 YYEEEE. V dropped 0 bases and J dropped 0; count of bases not matched to a gene: 7.

This clone was recorded a few times. This chain joins TRBV6-1 and TRBJ2-2, with TRBD2 as a possible D gene (6 bases). The germline CDR1 and CDR2 sequences are MNHNS and SASEGT. This CDR3 contains 15 residues. V dropped 2 bases and J dropped 7 bases, with 14 bases sitting between them. CDR3 in amino acids: CASSEFSGEVGELFF. In DNA form, the CDR3 reads TGTGCCAGCAGTGAATTTAGTGGGGAGGTCGGGGAGCTGTTTTTT.

In nucleotides, the CDR3 is TGCGCCAGCAGCTTTCAGGAGCAGGGGCGGGAGCAGTTCTTC. Amino acid sequence: CASSFQEQGREQFF. This chain connects TRBV5-1 to TRBJ2-1; D possibly corresponds to TRBD1 (6 bases). This CDR3 region has 14 residues. Germline CDR1 SGHRS, CDR2 YFSETQ. V gave up 2 bases and J gave up 10 bases, with 16 bases separating them.

The V gene is TRBV5-6, the J gene TRBJ2-5, with a tentative D call TRBD1 (5 bases). The V and J ends lost 0 bases and 9 bases respectively, with 18 bases between them. Germline V lookup: CDR1 SGHDT, CDR2 YYEEEE. The CDR3 extends over 15 amino acids. The CDR3 loop reads CASSLAGLTKRPQYF. The CDR3 bases are TGTGCCAGCAGCTTGGCAGGGCTAACCAAGAGACCCCAGTACTTC.

This chain links TRBV6-1 with TRBJ1-1; D may be TRBD1 (6 bases). Germline CDR1 reads MNHNS; CDR2 reads SASEGT. Trimming cost V 1 base and J 4 bases, with 19 bases left between them. The CDR3 length is 17 residues. The CDR3 loop reads CASSEVQGWVFGTEAFF. The DNA for the CDR3 is TGTGCCAGCAGTGAAGTGCAGGGGTGGGTTTTTGGCACTGAAGCTTTCTTT.